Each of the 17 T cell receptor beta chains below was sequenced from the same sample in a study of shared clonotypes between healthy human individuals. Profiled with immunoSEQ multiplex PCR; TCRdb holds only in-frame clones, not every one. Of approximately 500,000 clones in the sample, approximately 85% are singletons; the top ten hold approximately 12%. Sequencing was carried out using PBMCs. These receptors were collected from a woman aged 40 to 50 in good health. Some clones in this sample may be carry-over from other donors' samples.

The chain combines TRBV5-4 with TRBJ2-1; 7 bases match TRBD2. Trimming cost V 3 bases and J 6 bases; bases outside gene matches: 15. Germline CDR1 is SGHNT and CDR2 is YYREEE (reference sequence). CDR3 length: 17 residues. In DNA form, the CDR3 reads TGTGCCAGCAGCTCGGGCAGCGGGGTTCGGAGGGGCAATGAGCAGTTCTTC. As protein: CASSSGSGVRRGNEQFF.

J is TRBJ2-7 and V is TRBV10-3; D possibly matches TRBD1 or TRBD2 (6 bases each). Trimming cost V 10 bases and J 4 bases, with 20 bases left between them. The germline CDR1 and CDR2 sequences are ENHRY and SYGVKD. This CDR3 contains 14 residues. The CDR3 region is CATRQALGRYEQYF. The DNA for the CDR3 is TGTGCCACGCGACAGGCCCTCGGGAGATACGAGCAGTACTTC.

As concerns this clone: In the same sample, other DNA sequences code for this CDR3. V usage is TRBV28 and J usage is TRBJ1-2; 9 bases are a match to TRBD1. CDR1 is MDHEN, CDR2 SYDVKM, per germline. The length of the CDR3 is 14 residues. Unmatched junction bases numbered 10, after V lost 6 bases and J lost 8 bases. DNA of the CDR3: TGTGCCAGCAGCTCCCCGGGACAGGGAGGGGGCTACACCTTC. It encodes CASSSPGQGGGYTF.

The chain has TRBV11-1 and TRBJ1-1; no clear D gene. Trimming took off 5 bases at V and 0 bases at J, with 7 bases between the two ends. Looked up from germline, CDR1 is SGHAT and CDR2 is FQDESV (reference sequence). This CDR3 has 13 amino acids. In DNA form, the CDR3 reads TGTGCCAGCAGCAAGGAATTGAACACTGAAGCTTTCTTT. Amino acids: CASSKELNTEAFF.

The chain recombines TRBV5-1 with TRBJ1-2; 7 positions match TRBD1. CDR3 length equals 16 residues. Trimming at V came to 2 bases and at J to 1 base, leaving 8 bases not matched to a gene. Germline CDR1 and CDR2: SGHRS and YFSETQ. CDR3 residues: CASSLFQGGLNYGYTF. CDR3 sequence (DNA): TGCGCCAGCAGCTTATTCCAGGGGGGCCTTAACTATGGCTACACCTTC.

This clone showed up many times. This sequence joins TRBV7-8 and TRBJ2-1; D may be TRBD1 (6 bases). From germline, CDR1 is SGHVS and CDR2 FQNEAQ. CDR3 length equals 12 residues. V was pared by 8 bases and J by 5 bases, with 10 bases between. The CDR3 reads CASQGYNNEQFF. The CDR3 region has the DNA TGTGCCAGCCAGGGGTACAACAATGAGCAGTTCTTC.

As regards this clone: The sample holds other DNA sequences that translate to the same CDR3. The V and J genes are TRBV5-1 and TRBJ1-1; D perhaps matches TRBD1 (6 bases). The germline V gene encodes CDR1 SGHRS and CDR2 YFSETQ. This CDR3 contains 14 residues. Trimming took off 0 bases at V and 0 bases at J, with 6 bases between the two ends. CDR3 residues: CASSLDRVNTEAFF. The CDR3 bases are TGCGCCAGCAGCTTGGACAGGGTGAACACTGAAGCTTTCTTT.

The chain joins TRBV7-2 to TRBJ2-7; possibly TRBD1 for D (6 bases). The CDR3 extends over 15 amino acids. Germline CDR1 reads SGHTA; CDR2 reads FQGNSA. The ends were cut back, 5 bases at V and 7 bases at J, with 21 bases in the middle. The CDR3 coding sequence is TGTGCCAGCAGCACGAGCACCGGGTCAGGGACAGAGCAGTACTTC. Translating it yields CASSTSTGSGTEQYF.

CDR3 sequence reads: CATAQGAGDEQFF. Written as DNA, the CDR3 is TGTGCCACTGCACAGGGGGCTGGGGATGAGCAGTTCTTC. J is TRBJ2-1 and V is TRBV10-3; 9 nucleotides match TRBD1. The CDR3 extends over 13 amino acids. Germline CDR1 reads ENHRY; CDR2 reads SYGVKD. V dropped 10 bases and J dropped 8; count of bases not matched to a gene: 9.

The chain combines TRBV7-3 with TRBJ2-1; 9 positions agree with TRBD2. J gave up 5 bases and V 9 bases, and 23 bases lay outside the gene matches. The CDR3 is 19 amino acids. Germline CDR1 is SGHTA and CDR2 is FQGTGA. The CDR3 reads CARKGMISGSSSTDNEQFF. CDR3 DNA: TGTGCCAGAAAGGGGATGATTAGCGGGAGTAGTTCCACCGACAATGAGCAGTTCTTC.

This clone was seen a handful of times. Here the CDR3 DNA reads TGTGCCAGCAGTGAAGGACAGGGCCATAATTCACCCCTCCACTTT. This codes for CASSEGQGHNSPLHF. The V and J genes are TRBV6-1 and TRBJ1-6; TRBD1 matches 7 bases. V lost 1 base to trimming and J lost 5 bases; unmatched junction nucleotides: 2. Germline V gene lookup returns CDR1 MNHNS and CDR2 SASEGT. The CDR3 sequence is 15 residues long.

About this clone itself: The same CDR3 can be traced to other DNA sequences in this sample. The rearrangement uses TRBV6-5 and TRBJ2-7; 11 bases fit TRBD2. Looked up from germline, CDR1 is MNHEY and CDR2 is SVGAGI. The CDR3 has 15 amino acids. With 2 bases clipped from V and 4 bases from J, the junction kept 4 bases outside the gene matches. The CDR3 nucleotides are TGTGCCAGCAGTTACGGACTAGCGGGCACTTACGAGCAGTACTTC. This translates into CASSYGLAGTYEQYF.

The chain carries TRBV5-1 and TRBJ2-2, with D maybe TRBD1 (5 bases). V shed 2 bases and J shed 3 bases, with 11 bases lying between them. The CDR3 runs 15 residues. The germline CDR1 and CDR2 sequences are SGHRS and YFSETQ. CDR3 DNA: TGCGCCAGCAGCTTTGAACAGGTGGACACCGGGGAGCTGTTTTTT. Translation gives CASSFEQVDTGELFF. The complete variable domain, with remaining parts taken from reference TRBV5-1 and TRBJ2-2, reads KAGVTQTPRYLIKTRGQQVTLSCSPISGHRSVSWYQQTPGQGLQFLFEYFSETQRNKGNFPGRFSGRQFSNSRSEMNVSTLELGDSALYLCASSFEQVDTGELFFGEGSRLTVL.

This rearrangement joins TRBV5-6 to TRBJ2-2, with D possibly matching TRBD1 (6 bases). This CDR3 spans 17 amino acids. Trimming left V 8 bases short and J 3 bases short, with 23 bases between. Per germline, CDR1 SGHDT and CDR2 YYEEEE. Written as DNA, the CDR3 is TGTGCCAGTACCCTACTTGGCCAGGGGAGTCACACCGGGGAGCTGTTTTTT. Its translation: CASTLLGQGSHTGELFF. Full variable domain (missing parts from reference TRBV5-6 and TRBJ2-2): DAGVTQSPTHLIKTRGQQVTLRCSPKSGHDTVSWYQQALGQGPQFIFQYYEEEERQRGNFPDRFSGHQFPNYSSELNVNALLLGDSALYLCASTLLGQGSHTGELFFGEGSRLTVL.

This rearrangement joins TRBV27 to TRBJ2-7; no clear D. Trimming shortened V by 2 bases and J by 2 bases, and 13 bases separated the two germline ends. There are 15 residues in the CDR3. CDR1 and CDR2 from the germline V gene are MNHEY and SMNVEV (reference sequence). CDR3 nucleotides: TGTGCCAGCAGTTTACACACACAAGGGACCTACGAGCAGTACTTC. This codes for CASSLHTQGTYEQYF.

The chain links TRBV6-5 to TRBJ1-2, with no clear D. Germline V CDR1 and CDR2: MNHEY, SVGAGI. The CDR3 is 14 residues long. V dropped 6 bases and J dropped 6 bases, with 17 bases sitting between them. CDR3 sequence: CASSPGRRMDGYTF. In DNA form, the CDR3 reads TGTGCCAGCAGCCCAGGCAGACGAATGGATGGCTACACCTTC.

Here the CDR3 DNA reads TGTGCCAGCAGTGGAACCACAGGGGAGACGAATGAAAAACTGTTTTTT. Its translation is CASSGTTGETNEKLFF. The rearrangement joins TRBV6-1 to TRBJ1-4, with 7 positions matching TRBD1. The germline CDR1 and CDR2 sequences are MNHNS and SASEGT. Trimming cost V 4 bases and J 5 bases; bases outside gene matches: 10. The CDR3 spans 16 residues.